This T cell receptor beta chain was captured by sequencing in a study of T cells in Graves' hyperthyroidism and ophthalmopathy (dated by TCRdb to about 2019). With respect to the entire study: TCR V-J signatures able to tell the groups apart were searched for in a discovery cohort of some 100 patients, of whom roughly 42 had Graves' ophthalmopathy and some 60 had stable Graves' hyperthyroidism. Prospective prediction of ophthalmopathy was tested in an independent validation cohort of approximately 19 hyperthyroidism patients and some 17 patients who later progressed to ophthalmopathy. The roughly 100 discovery patients were randomly split 7:3 into training and test sets. In more than 5 Graves' hyperthyroidism patients, the study also compared T-cell repertoires from thyroid tissue with T-cell repertoires from blood. After blood sampling, hyperthyroidism patients were treated with methimazole at a starting dose of 30 mg daily, and ophthalmopathy patients were treated with high-dose intravenous methylprednisolone. The paper reports TCR Vbeta CDR3 sequencing of about 140 peripheral blood samples: 40 or so ophthalmopathy, about 75 hyperthyroidism and around 17 progressor patients. What the research found in general, with its limitations: Most expanded thyroid clonotypes (frequency above 0.001) were also detected in blood, suggesting blood repertoires may reflect thyroid immune responses. During validation, the model predicted progression to ophthalmopathy a median of about 5.9 months ahead of onset, with more than 55% sensitivity and more than 72% specificity. Ophthalmopathy was separated from stable hyperthyroidism by a 13 V-J signature model, with 85% to 90% sensitivity and 81% to 83% specificity obtained in cross-validation and 80%/75% obtained in testing. Sample size was not statistically predetermined, and investigators were not blinded to group allocation.

Sequences KGHDR (CDR1) and SFDVKD (CDR2) are obtained from the germline V gene. The cysteine opens and the phenylalanine closes a CDR3 of 17 amino acids. Of the read, only the CDR3 DNA is kept; its 51 bases are in frame from base 1. The germline ends are 17 bases apart after V is trimmed by 3 bases and J by 4 bases. Amplification of TCR beta CDR3 regions was carried out from RNA transcripts. For the first round of RT-PCR on the TCR CDR3, the HTBI primer set was used together with the Qiagen OneStep RT-PCR kit. A second multiplex PCR round built the libraries, followed by size selection and purification. The libraries were sequenced on an Illumina HiSeq2000 using paired-end 100 bp reads. The authors' analysis ran thus. SOAPnuke was used to process the raw data, removing reads that contained adapters or uncalled bases, had a mean Phred below 15, or lacked an exact match to the constant primer or identifier. High-quality paired reads were merged using COPE v1.2.5, and each unique nucleotide sequence was defined as a clonotype. MiTCR v1.1 was used to align the clonotypes against IMGT TRBV, TRBD and TRBJ reference segments. Analysis was restricted to V-J combinations with a frequency above 0.0001, which covered 99.2% of repertoires. The TCS score was defined as the ratio of F50 (clonal expansion) to E x V (chaos), calculated using BLOSUM62-based TCRdist between CDR3 peptides within each V-J. Welch's t-statistics and random forest reduced 500 to 550 V-J features to about 12, which were used in a naive Bayes classifier (R e1071). TCRdb reworked the public reads: Q25 trimming with fastp, MiXCR clone assembly, productive beta chains retained. Identical CDR3 protein sequences are pooled into one entry, listed with their most common genes and DNA. The V and J calls and clone size are TCRdb's, not the authors'. The sample yields under 700,000 distinct CDR3 sequences; more than 45% were counted once. Of the sample, approximately 8.2% falls within the top ten clones.

Stable Graves' hyperthyroidism was defined as no progression to ophthalmopathy during 18 months of follow-up. The hyperthyroidism patients were between 18 and 65 years old and newly diagnosed, with a disease duration of less than 2 months. Any patient with an uncontrolled infection, another autoimmune disease, pregnancy or lactation was excluded. Diagnoses were based on clinical symptoms, serum thyroxine and TRAb, thyroid ultrasound and orbital computed tomography. Trizol reagent was used to extract total RNA, and RNA quality was then checked on an Agilent 2100 Bioanalyzer. This clonotype was detected only a few times. Its antigen specificity is not known. No quality values exist for individual bases; no much larger clone is one base distant.

The material sequenced was peripheral blood or thyroid tissue (not recorded which). The clonotype comes from a woman under 30 with Graves' hyperthyroidism. Donor details come from another sample of the same person, matched by shared clones. The V and J segments used are TRBV24-1 and TRBJ2-2; tentative D gene TRBD1, with 6 bases matching. At the DNA level, the sequence is TGTGCCACCAGTGATCTCACCCTGGACAGCCCCACCGGGGAGCTGTTTTTT. This is translated as CATSDLTLDSPTGELFF.